The rows below give T cell receptor beta chains drawn from one sample of a study of T cell responses to AZD1222 COVID-19 vaccine. Profiled with immunoSEQ multiplex PCR; TCRdb holds only in-frame clones, not every one. The table includes about 130,000 clones, 80% to 95% detected once. This specimen was peripheral blood, taken 28 days after the second AZD1222 dose. The receptors come from an adult who received the AZD1222 COVID-19 vaccine. The CDR3 runs from the conserved cysteine through the conserved F or W. The D gene is left open where the match is weak. Size tells how often a clone was seen (once, few, many) or the class of an expanded clone, and some rows leave it out.

>TRBJ2-1|TRBV6-5|.|.|15
TGTGCCAGCAGCCCAGTAGGGGGCTCCTACAATGAGCAGTTCTTC
CASSPVGGSYNEQFF
>TRBJ1-2|TRBV11-1|.|.|15
TGTGCCAGCAGCTTAACGGGGGATCGGGTCTATGGCTACACCTTC
CASSLTGDRVYGYTF
>TRBJ1-5|TRBV2|few|TRBD1|16
TGTGCCAGCAGTGGAGATCCGGGACAGGGGTATCAGCCCCAGCATTTT
CASSGDPGQGYQPQHF
>TRBJ2-2|TRBV2|.|.|16
TGTGCCAGCAGTGAATCGGGCGTCCGACCCACCGGGGAGCTGTTTTTT
CASSESGVRPTGELFF
>TRBJ1-3|TRBV18|.|.|15
TGTGCCAGCTCAACGGAGGCATCTTCCGGAAACACCATATATTTT
CASSTEASSGNTIYF
>TRBJ2-7|TRBV19|.|TRBD2|16
TGTGCCAGTAGTAGTCAGGGGACTAGCGGGGGCTACGAGCAGTACTTC
CASSSQGTSGGYEQYF
>TRBJ2-1|TRBV4-3|.|TRBD1|12
TGCGCCAGCAGCTCGACAGGGGACGAGCAGTTCTTC
CASSSTGDEQFF
>TRBJ2-3|TRBV9|.|.|12
TGTGCCAGCAGCGTAGCGGCCGATACGCAGTATTTT
CASSVAADTQYF
>TRBJ2-1|TRBV3-1/TRBV3-2|few|.|16
TGTGCCAGCAGCCAAAAGTGGGGTAGATCCTACAATGAGCAGTTCTTC
CASSQKWGRSYNEQFF
>TRBJ1-1|TRBV5-5|.|.|15
TGTGCCAGCAGCCAACAGGTCACCGGGTGGACTGAAGCTTTCTTT
CASSQQVTGWTEAFF
>TRBJ2-1|TRBV11-2|.|.|11
TGTGCCAGCAGTCGGGGTGCTGAGCAGTTCTTC
CASSRGAEQFF
>TRBJ1-1|TRBV28|.|.|13
TGTGCCAGCAGTAACGATCCAAGGAGGTTCGCTTTCTTT
CASSNDPRRFAFF
>TRBJ1-2|TRBV3-1/TRBV3-2|few|.|15
TGTGCCAGCAGCCAAGCAATCCACACGAACTATGGCTACACCTTC
CASSQAIHTNYGYTF
>TRBJ2-1|TRBV7-3|.|TRBD2|15
TGTGCCAGCAGTCACCAGACTAGCGGTTACAATGAGCAGTTCTTC
CASSHQTSGYNEQFF
>TRBJ2-5|TRBV29-1|.|.|12
TGCAGCGGGAGGGGGAGCGTAGAGACCCAGTACTTC
CSGRGSVETQYF
>TRBJ1-5|TRBV19|.|TRBD1|14
TGTGCCAGTAGTAGGACAGGGATCAATCAGCCCCAGCATTTT
CASSRTGINQPQHF
>TRBJ1-1|TRBV29-1|.|.|12
TGCAGCGCGCGGGAGGGGGACACTGAAGCTTTCTTT
CSAREGDTEAFF
>TRBJ2-1|TRBV12-3/TRBV12-4|.|.|11
TGTGCCAGCAGTCTCACAAGTGAGCAGTTCTTC
CASSLTSEQFF
>TRBJ2-1|TRBV9|.|TRBD2|17
TGTGCCAGCAGCGTAGGAGGAGGGAGCGGGGGATGGAATGAGCAGTTCTTC
CASSVGGGSGGWNEQFF
>TRBJ1-5|TRBV9|.|.|14
TGTGCCAGCAGCGCCGGACTTAGCAATCAGCCCCAGCATTTT
CASSAGLSNQPQHF
>TRBJ1-2|TRBV5-8|.|.|14
TGTGCCAGCAGCTTGGGACGGCCCGATCGTGGCTACACCTTC
CASSLGRPDRGYTF
>TRBJ2-3|TRBV6-5|.|.|12
TGTGCCAGCAGTTCAGCCTCCGGGACGAAGTATTTT
CASSSASGTKYF
>TRBJ2-7|TRBV7-9|.|.|16
TGTGCCAGCAGCCCAGCCGTCTTGAATGTTGCCCACGAGCAGTACTTC
CASSPAVLNVAHEQYF
>TRBJ1-3|TRBV6-6|.|TRBD1|14
TGTGCCAGCATGACAGGGGACACGGGAAACACCATATATTTT
CASMTGDTGNTIYF
>TRBJ1-5|TRBV2|.|.|14
TGTGCCAGCAGTGTCGAGGCGGGGAATCAGCCCCAGCATTTT
CASSVEAGNQPQHF
>TRBJ1-6|TRBV3-1/TRBV3-2|.|.|14
TGTGCCAGCAGCTTCGACAGTTATAATTCACCCCTCCACTTT
CASSFDSYNSPLHF
>TRBJ2-3|TRBV29-1|.|.|14
TGCAGCGTCGCCGACCCCGGAAGCACAGATACGCAGTATTTT
CSVADPGSTDTQYF
>TRBJ1-2|TRBV18|.|TRBD1|15
TGTGCCAGCTCCCCCATATGGGGAGGGGGCGACGGCTACACCTTC
CASSPIWGGGDGYTF
>TRBJ2-7|TRBV6-5|.|.|15
TGTGCCAGCAGTTACTCATTCATGGGGGCCTACGAGCAGTACTTC
CASSYSFMGAYEQYF
>TRBJ2-5|TRBV11-3|few|.|11
TGTGCCAGCAGAAACGAGGGGACCCAGTACTTC
CASRNEGTQYF
>TRBJ2-3|TRBV30|.|TRBD1|15
TGTGCCTGGAGTTCCGGACAGGGGTTAACGGATACGCAGTATTTT
CAWSSGQGLTDTQYF
>TRBJ2-2|TRBV6-5|.|TRBD2|15
TGTGCCAGCACCGGACTAGCGGGAGGCACCGGGGAGCTGTTTTTT
CASTGLAGGTGELFF
>TRBJ2-6|TRBV19|once|.|16
TGTGCCAGCCACTCAGGAACGAACTCTGGGGCCAACGTCCTGACTTTC
CASHSGTNSGANVLTF
>TRBJ1-2|TRBV19|.|.|15
TGTGCCAGTAGCGTCCAGGCGCTAAATAACTATAGCTACACCTTC
CASSVQALNNYSYTF
>TRBJ2-7|TRBV12-3/TRBV12-4|.|.|13
TGTGCCAGCAGTTTTATGGGGGTCGACGAGCAGTACTTC
CASSFMGVDEQYF
>TRBJ2-6|TRBV7-9|.|.|18
TGTGCCAGCAGCTTAGAGTCAGGGAGGAAGGCTGGGGCCAACGTCCTGACTTTC
CASSLESGRKAGANVLTF
>TRBJ2-3|TRBV5-6|.|.|13
TGTGCCAGCAGCTCCATAGGGTGGGATACGCAGTATTTT
CASSSIGWDTQYF
>TRBJ2-7|TRBV9|.|.|16
TGTGCCAGCAGCGGAGGGGACGGGGTCGAATCCTACGAGCAGTACTTC
CASSGGDGVESYEQYF
>TRBJ1-5|TRBV2|once|.|13
TGTGCCAGCAGTGAACAGGGCCATCAGCCCCAGCATTTT
CASSEQGHQPQHF
>TRBJ1-4|TRBV5-4|once|TRBD1|14
TGTGCCAGCAGCCCCGGGACAGGGGACGAAAAACTGTTTTTT
CASSPGTGDEKLFF
>TRBJ1-5|TRBV24-1|.|.|14
TGTGCCACCAGTGATTTGACGGGGGATCAGCCCCAGCATTTT
CATSDLTGDQPQHF
>TRBJ1-1|TRBV2|.|.|15
TGTGCCAGCAGTCTTGAATCCGGAGCGAACACTGAAGCTTTCTTT
CASSLESGANTEAFF
>TRBJ2-1|TRBV19|.|.|14
TGTGCCAGTAGTGTCCGGGACGGACGCAATGAGCAGTTCTTC
CASSVRDGRNEQFF
>TRBJ1-5|TRBV12-3/TRBV12-4|.|.|13
TGTGCCAGCAATAGGGGATGGAATCAGCCCCAGCATTTT
CASNRGWNQPQHF
>TRBJ2-5|TRBV27|once|.|13
TGTGCCAGCAGTTTTAGAGGAGGGGAGACCCAGTACTTC
CASSFRGGETQYF
>TRBJ2-2|TRBV5-1|.|.|15
TGCGCCAGCAGCTTGGCCAATTTAGGGACCGGGGAGCTGTTTTTT
CASSLANLGTGELFF
>TRBJ2-5|TRBV5-1|.|.|15
TGCGCCAGCAGCCAATGGGGGGCACAACAAGAGACCCAGTACTTC
CASSQWGAQQETQYF
>TRBJ1-1|TRBV5-5|.|.|12
TGTGCCAGCAGCTTGGTCTTCTCTGAAGCTTTCTTT
CASSLVFSEAFF
>TRBJ1-6|TRBV13|.|TRBD1|16
TGTGCCAGCACCGCTTTTTCGACAGGGAGATCTTCACCCCTCCACTTT
CASTAFSTGRSSPLHF
>TRBJ1-5|TRBV2|.|TRBD1|17
TGTGCCAGCAGGGCCGGGACAGGGCCATATAGCAATCAGCCCCAGCATTTT
CASRAGTGPYSNQPQHF